These 9 T cell receptor beta chains came from one sample sequenced in a study of cytomegalovirus exposure and HLA in healthy donors. Profiling relied on immunoSEQ multiplex PCR, and the TCRdb table lists in-frame clones only, not all of them. The sample holds tens of thousands of clones, approximately 85% seen once. The material sequenced was PBMCs. These receptors were collected from a woman aged 30 to 39 in good health and CMV-seronegative.

V usage is TRBV29-1 and J usage is TRBJ2-2, with 11 bases identical to TRBD2. Germline CDR1 and CDR2: SQVTM and ANQGSEA. The CDR3 spans 17 residues. J was trimmed by 6 bases and V by 5 bases; bases with no gene match: 14. The CDR3 protein is CSVPPTGLAGGPGELFF. The CDR3 DNA sequence: TGCAGCGTTCCCCCCACAGGGTTAGCGGGAGGGCCCGGGGAGCTGTTTTTT.

This chain connects TRBV5-5 to TRBJ1-1, with D possibly matching TRBD1 (5 bases). V lost 5 bases and J 2 bases, leaving 10 bases between the germline ends. CDR3 size: 13 residues. The germline V gene has CDR1 SGHKS and CDR2 YYEKEE (reference sequence). The CDR3 sequence is CASRRQLNTEAFF. CDR3 DNA sequence: TGTGCCAGCAGGAGACAGCTTAACACTGAAGCTTTCTTT.

The gene calls are TRBV6-5 and TRBJ2-7, with D possibly TRBD1 on 6 matching bases. With 6 bases removed from V and 0 bases from J, the gap between germline ends came to 12 bases. The CDR3 is made up of 14 amino acids. Germline CDR1 MNHEY, CDR2 SVGAGI. The CDR3 here is CASRRTVSSYEQYF. In DNA, the CDR3 is TGTGCCAGCAGGAGGACAGTAAGCTCCTACGAGCAGTACTTC.

The V call is TRBV6-5, the J call TRBJ2-7; 8 bases are a match to TRBD2. V shed 6 bases, J shed 2 bases, and the junction held 9 bases outside the gene matches. CDR1 and CDR2 from the germline V gene are MNHEY and SVGAGI. The CDR3 runs 15 residues. DNA of the CDR3: TGTGCCAGCAGCCGAGCGGGAGCTAGAGCCTACGAGCAGTACTTC. Translated, it gives CASSRAGARAYEQYF.

The chain couples TRBV6-4 to TRBJ2-4; D ambiguous. The CDR3 has 13 amino acids. CDR1 and CDR2 from the germline V gene are MRHNA and SNTAGT. V was cut by 4 bases and J by 0 bases, with 4 bases left in between. The CDR3 DNA is TGTGCCAGCAGTGCGGGAGCCAAAAACATTCAGTACTTC. Protein product: CASSAGAKNIQYF.

This chain uses TRBV6-6 with TRBJ2-7; D perhaps matches TRBD2 (6 bases). The V gene's germline CDR1 is MNHNY and CDR2 SVGAGI (reference sequence). Deletions cut 7 bases from V and 0 bases from J, with 13 bases between. The length of the CDR3 is 14 residues. The CDR3 nucleotides read TGTGCCAGCAAGGAGGGGCTCAGCTCCTACGAGCAGTACTTC. This codes for CASKEGLSSYEQYF.

The chain joins TRBV5-1 to TRBJ2-1; a possible D gene is TRBD2 (6 bases). CDR3 length equals 15 residues. V was trimmed by 0 bases and J by 8 bases, leaving 15 bases between them. Looked up from germline, CDR1 is SGHRS and CDR2 is YFSETQ. The CDR3, as DNA: TGCGCCAGCAGCTTGGCTAGCGTGAGCTCGGATGAGCAGTTCTTC. As protein: CASSLASVSSDEQFF.

This rearrangement joins TRBV7-2 to TRBJ2-1; 7 positions agree with TRBD2. V lost 1 base, J lost 4 bases, and 10 bases stayed unmatched. Looked up from germline, CDR1 is SGHTA and CDR2 is FQGNSA. The CDR3 is 17 amino acids. The CDR3 loop reads CASSLDTAGLGYNEQFF. The CDR3 DNA reads as TGTGCCAGCAGCTTAGATACAGCGGGATTAGGGTACAATGAGCAGTTCTTC.

The V call is TRBV6-5, the J call TRBJ1-3; D gene unclear. Per the germline V gene, CDR1 is MNHEY and CDR2 is SVGAGI. V was clipped by 4 bases and J by 0 bases, with 13 bases between them. The CDR3 consists of 16 residues. In DNA, the CDR3 is TGTGCCAGCAGTTTTAAGCAAAGCTACTCTGGAAACACCATATATTTT. Amino acids: CASSFKQSYSGNTIYF.